The next 5 T cell receptor beta chains were all read from a single sample in a study of high-grade serous ovarian cancer treatment subgroups. Tumor tissue was taken before any definitive surgery or chemotherapy was given. The assay was immunoSEQ multiplex PCR, and TCRdb's table has in-frame clones only and misses some. The repertoire includes 1,900 or so clones, approximately 78% of them detected once, and less than 8% sits in the top ten. The sample was tumor tissue. These receptors were obtained from a human donor with high-grade serous ovarian cancer.

This CDR3 is CASSFELAGTGELFF. CDR3 DNA: TGTGCCAGCAGTTTTGAACTAGCGGGGACCGGGGAGCTGTTTTTT. The V gene is TRBV28, the J gene TRBJ2-2; 10 nucleotides line up with TRBD2. This CDR3 region has 15 residues. Per the germline V gene, CDR1 is MDHEN and CDR2 is SYDVKM. V gave up 3 bases and J gave up 5 bases; unmatched junction bases: 3.

J is TRBJ2-1 and V is TRBV9; TRBD2 matches at 9 bases. This CDR3 comprises 17 residues. V shed 0 bases and J 6 bases; nucleotides not matched to a gene: 10. Germline V lookup: CDR1 SGDLS, CDR2 YYNGEE. The CDR3 loop reads CASSVVGGGASSNEQFF. CDR3 coding DNA: TGTGCCAGCAGCGTAGTGGGCGGGGGGGCCTCAAGCAATGAGCAGTTCTTC.

This chain connects TRBV7-2 to TRBJ2-5; TRBD2 matches at 14 bases. The end of the DNA is better explained by TRBJ2-7, so the J call may be wrong. From germline, CDR1 is SGHTA and CDR2 FQGNSA. This CDR3 has 17 residues. The CDR3 region is CASSPRTSGRSSYEQYF. CDR3 DNA sequence: TGTGCCAGCAGCCCCAGGACTAGCGGGAGGTCCTCCTACGAGCAGTACTTC.

This chain connects TRBV28 to TRBJ2-2, with D perhaps matching TRBD2 (5 bases). Per the germline V gene, CDR1 is MDHEN and CDR2 is SYDVKM. V was pared by 2 bases and J by 0 bases, with 7 bases between. The CDR3 is made up of 15 amino acids. This CDR3 reads CASSLTGTNTGELFF. The CDR3, as DNA: TGTGCCAGCAGTTTAACGGGGACGAACACCGGGGAGCTGTTTTTT. Based on the CDR3 plus reference TRBV28 and TRBJ2-2, the full variable domain is DVKVTQSSRYLVKRTGEKVFLECVQDMDHENMFWYRQDPGLGLRLIYFSYDVKMKEKGDIPEGYSVSREKKERFSLILESASTNQTSMYLCASSLTGTNTGELFFGEGSRLTVL.

V and J are TRBV27 and TRBJ1-1, with D possibly matching TRBD1 (6 bases). Trimming took off 4 bases at V and 10 bases at J, with 19 bases between the two ends. This CDR3 is 14 amino acids long. Germline CDR1 is MNHEY and CDR2 is SMNVEV (reference sequence). CDR3: CASSSLTTGYRAFF. CDR3 coding DNA: TGTGCCAGCAGTTCCCTAACCACAGGGTACAGAGCTTTCTTT.